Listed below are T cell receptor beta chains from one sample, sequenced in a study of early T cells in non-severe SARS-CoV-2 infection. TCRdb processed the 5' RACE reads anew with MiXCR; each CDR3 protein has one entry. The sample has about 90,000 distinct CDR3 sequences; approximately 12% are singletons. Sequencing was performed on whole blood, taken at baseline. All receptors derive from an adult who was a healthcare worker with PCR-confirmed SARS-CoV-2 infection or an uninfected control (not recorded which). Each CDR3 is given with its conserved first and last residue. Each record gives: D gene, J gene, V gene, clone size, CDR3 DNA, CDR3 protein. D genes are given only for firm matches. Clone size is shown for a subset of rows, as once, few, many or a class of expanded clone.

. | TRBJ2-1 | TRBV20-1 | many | TGCAGTGCAGGTTGGAATGAGCAGTTCTTC | CSAGWNEQFF
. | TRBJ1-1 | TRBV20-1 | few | TGCAGTGCTCCTTACGCCGAGGGCTACGGAGCTTTCTTT | CSAPYAEGYGAFF
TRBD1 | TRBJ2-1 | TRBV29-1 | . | TGCAGCGTGACGGGACAGATCTACAATGAGCAGTTCTTC | CSVTGQIYNEQFF
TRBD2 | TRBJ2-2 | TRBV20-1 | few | TGCAGTGCTAGGCCCAGCGGGAGTGACACCGGGGAGCTGTTTTTT | CSARPSGSDTGELFF
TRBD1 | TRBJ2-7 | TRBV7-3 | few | TGTGCCAGCAGCCTGGGACAGGGGCTAGACGAGCAGTACTTC | CASSLGQGLDEQYF
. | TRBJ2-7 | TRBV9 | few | TGTGCCAGCAGCGTAGCCCCCGGGCCTCCGAACGAGCAGTACTTC | CASSVAPGPPNEQYF
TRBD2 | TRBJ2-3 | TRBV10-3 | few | TGTGCCATCAGTGGCGGGAGAACAGATACGCAGTATTTT | CAISGGRTDTQYF
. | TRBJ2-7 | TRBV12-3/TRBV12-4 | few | TGTGCCAGCAGTTTAGCGCTCGGGGGCGACTCCTACGAGCAGTACTTC | CASSLALGGDSYEQYF
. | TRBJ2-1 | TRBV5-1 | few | TGCGCCAGCAGCTCCCCCTCCCCTCGGCAGTTCTTC | CASSSPSPRQFF
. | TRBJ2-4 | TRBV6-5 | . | TGTGCCAGCAGGCCGGGGACCCTAGCCAAAAACATTCAGTACTTC | CASRPGTLAKNIQYF
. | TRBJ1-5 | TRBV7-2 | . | TGTGCCAGCAGCTCCTACAACACGGGAACCTGGCCCCAGCATTTT | CASSSYNTGTWPQHF
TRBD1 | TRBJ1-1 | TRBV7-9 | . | TGTGCCAGCAGCTTACTGACATCGGACAGGTCTAACACTGAAGCTTTCTTT | CASSLLTSDRSNTEAFF
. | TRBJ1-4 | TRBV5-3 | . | TGTGCCAGAAGCCCACCGACAGGACTGAATGAAAAACTGTTTTTT | CARSPPTGLNEKLFF
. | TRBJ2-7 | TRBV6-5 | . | TGTGCCAGCAGGTTGTGGGGTGGCGAGCAGTACTTC | CASRLWGGEQYF
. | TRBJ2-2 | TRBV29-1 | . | TGCAGCGCCCGCTTCTCTCGAGCGGCCGGGGAGCTGTTTTTT | CSARFSRAAGELFF
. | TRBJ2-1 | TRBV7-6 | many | TGTGCCAGCAGCTTCGACTGGGACCTCAATGAGCAGTTCTTC | CASSFDWDLNEQFF
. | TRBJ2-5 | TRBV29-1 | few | TGCAGCGTTGATGGGACAACCTTCACCCCACGGGCCCAGTACTTC | CSVDGTTFTPRAQYF
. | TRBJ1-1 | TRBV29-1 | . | TGCAGCGTTGACAAAGGATCGGACACTGAAGCTTTCTTT | CSVDKGSDTEAFF
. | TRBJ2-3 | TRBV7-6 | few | TGTGCCAGCAGAGCTAGACTCAGACGCACAGATACGCAGTATTTT | CASRARLRRTDTQYF
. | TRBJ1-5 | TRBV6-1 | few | TGTGCCAGCAAAACAGGGTCCAGTCAGCCCCAGCATTTT | CASKTGSSQPQHF
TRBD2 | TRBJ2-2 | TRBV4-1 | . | TGCGCCAGCAGTCCCCCTAGACTAGCGGGGGTTGGCGGGGAGCTGTTTTTT | CASSPPRLAGVGGELFF
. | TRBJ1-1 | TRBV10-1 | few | TGCGCCAGCAGTGCAGGCGGTCGTGGAGCTTTCTTT | CASSAGGRGAFF
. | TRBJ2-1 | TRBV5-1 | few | TGCGCCAGCAGCTTGGTGATGAGGCACTATGAGCAGTTCTTC | CASSLVMRHYEQFF
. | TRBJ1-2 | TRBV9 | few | TGTGCCAGCAGCGTAGCAGATAATGGCTACACCTTC | CASSVADNGYTF
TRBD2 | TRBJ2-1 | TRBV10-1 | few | TGCGCCAGCAGTGACCTCCCTAGCGGGACCTACAATGAGCAGTTCTTC | CASSDLPSGTYNEQFF
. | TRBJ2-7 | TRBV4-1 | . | TGCGCCAGCAGCCAAGGACACCACTACGAGCAGTACTTC | CASSQGHHYEQYF